The 26 T cell receptor beta chains below come from one sample, sequenced in a study of blood T cell repertoires in COVID-19. TCRdb keeps only in-frame clones here, not all; method: immunoSEQ multiplex PCR. The table records roughly 250,000 clones, approximately 90% of them present only once. Specimen: peripheral blood. Receptors were obtained from a woman aged 40 to 50 with acute or convalescent COVID-19.

This rearrangement joins TRBV5-1 to TRBJ1-1, with D possibly TRBD1 on 6 matching bases. Germline CDR1 and CDR2: SGHRS and YFSETQ. This CDR3 spans 17 amino acids. Deletions cut 3 bases from V and 0 bases from J, with 18 bases between. CDR3 residues: CASSSAGASRLNTEAFF. The CDR3 region has the DNA TGCGCCAGCAGCTCGGCAGGGGCTTCGAGGTTGAACACTGAAGCTTTCTTT.

The rearrangement uses TRBV6-2 or TRBV6-3 and TRBJ1-1, with 9 bases identical to TRBD1. Germline V lookup: CDR1 MNHEY, CDR2 SVGEGT. This CDR3 contains 19 residues. Trimming cost V 0 bases and J 0 bases; bases outside gene matches: 11. CDR3 DNA: TGTGCCAGCAGTTACTCGGGGGACAGGGCTCTGGGGCTGAACACTGAAGCTTTCTTT. Its translation: CASSYSGDRALGLNTEAFF.

This rearrangement joins TRBV19 to TRBJ1-2; the D is unclear. Germline V gene sequence: CDR1 LNHDA, CDR2 SQIVND (reference sequence). The V end lost 6 bases, the J end lost 7 bases, and 9 bases lay between the germline ends. CDR3 length equals 11 residues. The CDR3 DNA reads TGTGCCAGTAGCCCTGCGCTTGGCTACACCTTC. Its translation: CASSPALGYTF.

As DNA, the CDR3 is TGTGCCAGCAGCTTGGCCGGTCGGGGGGAGCACTACGAGCAGTACGTC. This codes for CASSLAGRGEHYEQYV. This rearrangement joins TRBV5-6 to TRBJ2-7, with 7 bases that match TRBD2. This CDR3 is built from 16 residues. The junction had 9 bases not matched to a gene; V was cut back by 0 bases and J by 3 bases. Germline values: CDR1 SGHDT, CDR2 YYEEEE.

V gene TRBV19 combines with J gene TRBJ1-4, with D perhaps matching TRBD1 (5 bases). Trimming left V 3 bases short and J 0 bases short, with 14 bases between. Germline V gene sequence: CDR1 LNHDA, CDR2 SQIVND (reference sequence). The CDR3 covers 17 residues. CDR3: CASSMGYRSATNEKLFF. Written as DNA, the CDR3 is TGTGCCAGTAGTATGGGGTACAGGAGTGCAACTAATGAAAAACTGTTTTTT.

To note about this clone: A junction end diverges from the germline sequence, so it may reflect a read error. The chain combines TRBV5-4 with TRBJ1-1, with D maybe TRBD1 (6 bases). Looked up from germline, CDR1 is SGHNT and CDR2 is YYREEE (reference sequence). The CDR3 spans 15 residues. CDR3 sequence reads: CASSPVVTGNAEAFF. The DNA for the CDR3 is TGTGCCAGCAGCCCGGTAGTCACAGGGAACGCTGAAGCTTTCTTT. Combining the CDR3 with reference TRBV5-4 and TRBJ1-1 gives the whole variable domain ETGVTQSPTHLIKTRGQQVTLRCSSQSGHNTVSWYQQALGQGPQFIFQYYREEENGRGNFPPRFSGLQFPNYSSELNVNALELDDSALYLCASSPVVTGNAEAFFGQGTRLTVV.

The genes are TRBV5-6 and TRBJ1-4, with D possibly TRBD1 on 5 matching bases. Germline assignment: CDR1 SGHDT and CDR2 YYEEEE. The CDR3 length is 17 residues. V lost 1 base and J lost 0, with 13 bases in between. The CDR3, as DNA: TGTGCCAGCAGCTTGAAAAGGGGCACCACAACTAATGAAAAACTGTTTTTT. Protein: CASSLKRGTTTNEKLFF.

V is TRBV6-5 and J is TRBJ1-2, with D possibly being TRBD1 (5 bases). Between the trimmed V and J ends, which lost 2 bases and 4 bases, there was a span of 14 bases. CDR3 size: 15 residues. The germline gives CDR1 MNHEY, CDR2 SVGAGI. This chain's CDR3 is CASSYGAGMSYGYTF. CDR3 coding DNA: TGTGCCAGCAGTTACGGTGCAGGGATGAGCTATGGCTACACCTTC.

The rearrangement joins TRBV4-1 to TRBJ1-1, with D tentatively TRBD1 (5 bases). Germline CDR1 is MGHRA and CDR2 is YSYEKL. Trimming removed 1 base from V and 8 bases from J, with 11 bases in between. The CDR3 has 13 amino acids. The CDR3 coding sequence is TGCGCCAGCAGCCAAGTCGACAGCTCAGAAGCTTTCTTT. The encoded protein is CASSQVDSSEAFF.

The chain combines TRBV28 with TRBJ1-4, with D hard to call. Between the trimmed V and J ends, which lost 3 bases and 7 bases, there was a span of 15 bases. The CDR3 sequence is 15 residues long. Per germline, CDR1 MDHEN and CDR2 SYDVKM. CDR3 sequence reads: CASSFDDPGGEKLFF. The CDR3 coding sequence is TGTGCCAGCAGTTTCGATGACCCTGGAGGTGAAAAACTGTTTTTT. Filled out from reference TRBV28 and TRBJ1-4, the complete variable domain reads DVKVTQSSRYLVKRTGEKVFLECVQDMDHENMFWYRQDPGLGLRLIYFSYDVKMKEKGDIPEGYSVSREKKERFSLILESASTNQTSMYLCASSFDDPGGEKLFFGSGTQLSVL.

The chain's CDR3 is CASGLPGHSGANVLTF. DNA for the CDR3: TGTGCTAGTGGTTTACCAGGACACAGTGGGGCCAACGTCCTGACTTTC. This chain links TRBV12-5 with TRBJ2-6; D possibly corresponds to TRBD1 (5 bases). Germline CDR1 LGHNT, CDR2 FRNRAP. There are 16 residues in the CDR3. V lost 3 bases and J lost 3, with 12 bases in between.

The chain couples TRBV3-1 (or the pseudogene TRBV3-2) to TRBJ2-2; D may be TRBD1 (5 bases). Germline CDR1 LGHDT, CDR2 YNNKEL (reference sequence). V was cut by 10 bases and J by 8 bases, with 14 bases left in between. The CDR3 spans 12 residues. CDR3 protein: CATDQGWGELFF. In DNA, the CDR3 is TGTGCCACCGATCAGGGTTGGGGGGAGCTGTTTTTT.

The chain couples TRBV30 to TRBJ2-1; possibly TRBD2 for D (5 bases). This CDR3 comprises 12 residues. In germline, CDR1 is GTSNPN, CDR2 SVGIG (reference sequence). Trimming took off 3 bases at V and 9 bases at J, with 12 bases between the two ends. Here the CDR3 reads CAWSLRGSEQFF. As DNA, the CDR3 is TGTGCCTGGAGCCTCAGAGGGAGTGAGCAGTTCTTC.

The J gene is TRBJ1-1, the V gene TRBV5-1; TRBD1 is a possible D gene (5 bases). V lost 4 bases, J lost 6 bases, and 13 bases lay in between. The CDR3 totals 13 residues. CDR1 is SGHRS, CDR2 YFSETQ, per germline. The CDR3 coding sequence is TGCGCCAGCAGCCTAAGTATGACAGCTGAAGCTTTCTTT. Translated: CASSLSMTAEAFF.

The chain has TRBV13 and TRBJ2-1, with 13 bases lining up with TRBD2. V lost 4 bases and J lost 6; bases outside the gene matches: 3. The CDR3 loop spans 15 amino acids. The germline V gene has CDR1 PRHDT and CDR2 FYEKMQ (reference sequence). The CDR3 loop is CASSSGLAGANEQFF. The CDR3 nucleotides are TGTGCCAGCAGCTCCGGACTAGCGGGGGCCAATGAGCAGTTCTTC.

V is TRBV5-1 and J is TRBJ1-1; no definite D call. This CDR3 region has 14 residues. The germline CDR1 and CDR2 sequences are SGHRS and YFSETQ. V shed 4 bases and J shed 4 bases, with 14 bases lying between them. CDR3 in DNA: TGCGCCAGCAGCCCCGCGGCGGAGAGCACTGAAGCTTTCTTT. Amino acid sequence: CASSPAAESTEAFF.

The chain joins TRBV5-4 to TRBJ1-6; D is perhaps TRBD1 (5 bases). The CDR3 spans 14 residues. V was clipped by 1 base and J by 7 bases, with 9 bases between them. Germline CDR1 reads SGHNT; CDR2 reads YYREEE (reference sequence). The CDR3 DNA is TGTGCCAGCAGCTTGCAGGGTAGGAATTCACCCCTCCACTTT. This translates into CASSLQGRNSPLHF.

For this clone: Within the sample, other DNA sequences also encode this same CDR3. V usage is TRBV5-1 and J usage is TRBJ1-4; 7 nucleotides agree with TRBD1. Trimming took 0 bases from V and 4 from J; bases not matched to a gene: 3. Germline assignment: CDR1 SGHRS and CDR2 YFSETQ. This CDR3 region has 15 residues. The chain's CDR3 is CASSLAGQFNEKLFF. The CDR3, as DNA: TGCGCCAGCAGCTTGGCGGGACAGTTTAATGAAAAACTGTTTTTT.

V gene TRBV28 combines with J gene TRBJ1-2, with D perhaps matching TRBD1 (5 bases). CDR1 is MDHEN and CDR2 is SYDVKM in the germline V gene. The CDR3 is made up of 13 amino acids. V was shortened by 10 bases and J by 3 bases, with 15 bases between the two germline ends. In DNA, the CDR3 is TGTGCCATCTCGCGACAGCAACACTATGGCTACACCTTC. Translating gives CAISRQQHYGYTF.

The CDR3 DNA reads TGTGCCAGCACCCCTTTAGGACAGGGGGCAAGCGAGCAGTACGTC. Translation: CASTPLGQGASEQYV. This chain connects TRBV28 to TRBJ2-7, with 11 bases aligning to TRBD1. Per germline, CDR1 MDHEN and CDR2 SYDVKM. The CDR3 is 15 residues long. The J segment lost 6 bases and the V segment lost 7 bases, leaving 11 bases of the junction unmatched.

This rearrangement joins TRBV12-3 or TRBV12-4 to TRBJ1-1; maybe TRBD1 (6 bases). There are 13 residues in the CDR3. The ends were cut back, 6 bases at V and 6 bases at J, with 14 bases in the middle. The DNA for the CDR3 is TGTGCCAGCAGCCAAACAGGGAGGGCTGAAGCTTTCTTT. Its translation is CASSQTGRAEAFF.

The chain recombines TRBV5-4 with TRBJ2-1, with a weak D call TRBD2 (6 bases). Trimming stripped 2 bases from V and 0 bases from J, with 12 bases between. The CDR3 is 16 residues long. The V gene's germline CDR1 is SGHNT and CDR2 YYREEE (reference sequence). The CDR3 DNA reads as TGTGCCAGCAGCTTTAGCGGAATGAGCTCCTACAATGAGCAGTTCTTC. Translation gives CASSFSGMSSYNEQFF. Based on the CDR3 plus reference TRBV5-4 and TRBJ2-1, the full variable domain is ETGVTQSPTHLIKTRGQQVTLRCSSQSGHNTVSWYQQALGQGPQFIFQYYREEENGRGNFPPRFSGLQFPNYSSELNVNALELDDSALYLCASSFSGMSSYNEQFFGPGTRLTVL.

The chain combines TRBV2 with TRBJ1-1, with D unresolved. In germline, CDR1 is SNHLY, CDR2 FYNNEI. This CDR3 has 14 residues. V shed 3 bases and J shed 1 base, with 9 bases lying between them. CDR3 residues: CASSDYWSNTEAFF. Written as DNA, the CDR3 is TGTGCCAGCAGTGACTACTGGTCGAACACTGAAGCTTTCTTT.

The rearrangement joins TRBV30 to TRBJ1-1, with a tentative D call TRBD1 (5 bases). The CDR3 is made up of 11 amino acids. The ends were cut back, 1 base at V and 14 bases at J, with 14 bases in the middle. CDR1 and CDR2 (germline): GTSNPN, SVGIG (reference sequence). CDR3 residues: CAWSASAQAFF. The CDR3 nucleotides are TGTGCCTGGAGTGCTAGTGCACAGGCCTTCTTT. The whole variable domain, filled in from reference TRBV30 and TRBJ1-1, reads SQTIHQWPATLVQPVGSPLSLECTVEGTSNPNLYWYRQAAGRGLQLLFYSVGIGQISSEVPQNLSASRPQDRQFILSSKKLLLSDSGFYLCAWSASAQAFFGQGTRLTVV.

This rearrangement joins TRBV4-1 to TRBJ2-1; 8 nucleotides agree with TRBD2. V shed 10 bases and J 3 bases; nucleotides not matched to a gene: 8. Germline V gives CDR1 MGHRA, CDR2 YSYEKL. This CDR3 is 14 amino acids long. This CDR3 reads CATASGGLYNEQFF. DNA of the CDR3: TGCGCCACCGCAAGCGGGGGACTCTACAATGAGCAGTTCTTC.

This chain links TRBV9 with TRBJ1-2; 9 bases agree with TRBD1. The CDR3 sequence is 16 residues long. CDR1 is SGDLS and CDR2 is YYNGEE in the germline V gene. Trimming took 3 bases from V and 2 from J; bases not matched to a gene: 8. CDR3 sequence reads: CASSALGQGENYGYTF. The CDR3, as DNA: TGTGCCAGCAGCGCCCTGGGACAGGGAGAAAACTATGGCTACACCTTC.